The present T cell receptor beta chain was sequenced within a study of blood T cells in healthy people across ages. Study-wide results and limits: Older age went with lower TCR beta diversity per million T cells, in a roughly linear way.

It was with a sample-barcoded 5' primer and a J-beta primer mix that a second PCR of about 6 to 11 cycles was run. Every cDNA molecule carried a tag from a template-switch adaptor bearing 12 random nucleotides. TCRdb re-derived calls from the 5' RACE reads in MiXCR, one entry per CDR3 protein. The sample has 1.4 million or so distinct CDR3 sequences, 35% to 45% seen once. The CDR3 extends over 15 amino acids. With V trimmed by 4 bases and J by 6 bases, 11 bases remained unmatched. Germline CDR1 reads SQVTM; CDR2 reads ANQGSEA. This clonotype turned up a few times. Its antigen is as yet unknown. The sequenced material came from blood. The rearrangement links TRBV29-1 to TRBJ2-7, with 11 bases lining up with TRBD2. The sequence was obtained from a woman between 18 and 29 years old in good health. The CDR3 reads CSVGLILAGGGEQYF. CDR3 bases: TGCAGCGTTGGATTGATTCTAGCGGGAGGCGGCGAGCAGTACTTC.